The 10 T cell receptor beta chains below were found in one sample sequenced in a study of T cells after yellow fever vaccination. TCRdb re-called the 5' RACE reads through MiXCR, storing one row per CDR3 protein. The sample has about 400,000 distinct CDR3 sequences, 6.2% seen once. The source material was PBMCs, sampled 5 days after the yellow fever booster vaccination. The source is a man aged 30-40 years who received the YFV17D yellow fever vaccine.

This clonotype has at least ten counts. This chain joins TRBV6-2 or TRBV6-3 and TRBJ2-7, with D unresolved. The CDR3 extends over 14 amino acids. CDR1 and CDR2 from the germline V gene are MNHEY and SVGEGT. The V end lost 9 bases, the J end lost 4 bases, and 19 bases lay between the germline ends. The CDR3 is CARTRASKGYEQYF. The CDR3 region has the DNA TGTGCCAGGACAAGGGCCTCTAAGGGATACGAGCAGTACTTC.

This clonotype was counted at least ten times. The chain uses TRBV7-9 and TRBJ1-5; D call uncertain. CDR1 SEHNR and CDR2 FQNEAQ come from the germline V gene (reference sequence). V shed 6 bases and J shed 5 bases, with 8 bases lying between them. The CDR3 is 12 amino acids. The CDR3 DNA reads as TGTGCCAGCAGTCATGGGCATCAGCCCCAGCATTTT. Translated, it gives CASSHGHQPQHF.

This clonotype turned up a few times. V gene TRBV12-3 or TRBV12-4 combines with J gene TRBJ2-7; 14 bases match TRBD2. This CDR3 is 19 amino acids long. With V trimmed by 3 bases and J by 4 bases, 14 bases remained unmatched. CDR3: CASSLRFLRLAGGRYEQYF. As DNA, the CDR3 is TGTGCCAGCAGTTTGAGGTTTTTGCGACTAGCGGGAGGGAGATACGAGCAGTACTTC.

This clonotype was seen only a few times. V and J are TRBV3-1 and TRBJ2-1; weak D call: TRBD1 (6 bases). The CDR3 sequence is 15 residues long. Per the germline V gene, CDR1 is LGHDT and CDR2 is YNNKEL (reference sequence). V was shortened by 3 bases and J by 6 bases, with 15 bases between the two germline ends. In nucleotides, the CDR3 is TGTGCCAGCAGCCACGGGACAAGGCTTCTCAATGAGCAGTTCTTC. This encodes CASSHGTRLLNEQFF.

This clonotype has only a few counts. This chain uses TRBV6-2 or TRBV6-3 with TRBJ2-1; tentatively, D is TRBD2 (6 bases). Trimming removed 6 bases at V and 5 bases at J, with 20 bases between. This CDR3 spans 16 amino acids. CDR1 MNHEY and CDR2 SVGEGT come from the germline V gene. The CDR3 DNA sequence: TGTGCCAGCAGACCATCGACTAGGGGAAGGGACAATGAGCAGTTCTTC. It translates to CASRPSTRGRDNEQFF.

The rearrangement joins TRBV6-1 to TRBJ2-4, with TRBD2 matching 7 bases. The V segment lost 4 bases and the J segment 16 bases; nucleotides outside the gene matches: 13. Germline loops: CDR1 MNHNS, CDR2 SASEGT. The CDR3 loop spans 13 amino acids. The CDR3 is CASSGYPGTNGYF. The CDR3 nucleotides are TGTGCCAGCAGTGGTTACCCGGGGACTAATGGATACTTC.

This clonotype was detected a few times. The rearrangement uses TRBV20-1 and TRBJ2-1; D ambiguous. The CDR3 is 12 residues long. Trimming pared 1 base from V and 8 bases from J, leaving 9 bases between. Germline V CDR1 and CDR2: DFQATT, SNEGSKA (reference sequence). CDR3 residues: CSARVHPDEQFF. CDR3 nucleotides: TGCAGTGCTAGAGTCCATCCAGATGAGCAGTTCTTC.

This clonotype was observed many times. V usage is TRBV6-1 and J usage is TRBJ2-2; TRBD2 matches at 10 bases. Unmatched junction bases numbered 6, after V lost 5 bases and J lost 6 bases. This CDR3 is 15 amino acids long. Germline loops: CDR1 MNHNS, CDR2 SASEGT. CDR3 amino acids: CASSTIAGGPGELFF. The DNA of the CDR3 is TGTGCCAGCAGTACAATAGCGGGAGGTCCCGGGGAGCTGTTTTTT.

The CDR3 DNA reads TGTGCCAGCAGCTTAGCGCCGGGAGCCTACAATGAGCAGTTCTTC. Amino acid sequence: CASSLAPGAYNEQFF. The chain carries TRBV7-6 and TRBJ2-1; tentatively, D is TRBD2 (6 bases). Germline CDR1 and CDR2: SGHVS and FNYEAQ. Trimming left V 0 bases short and J 2 bases short, with 8 bases between. This CDR3 comprises 15 residues.

This clonotype was picked up many times. This sequence joins TRBV11-2 and TRBJ2-1; 8 bases are shared with TRBD2. The germline V gene encodes CDR1 SGHAT and CDR2 FQNNGV. The trim removed 2 bases at V and 0 bases at J, leaving 9 bases unmatched. This CDR3 has 18 amino acids. The CDR3 DNA reads TGTGCCAGCAGCTTATCCCTGGGACTAGTGAGCTCCTACAATGAGCAGTTCTTC. Protein sequence: CASSLSLGLVSSYNEQFF.